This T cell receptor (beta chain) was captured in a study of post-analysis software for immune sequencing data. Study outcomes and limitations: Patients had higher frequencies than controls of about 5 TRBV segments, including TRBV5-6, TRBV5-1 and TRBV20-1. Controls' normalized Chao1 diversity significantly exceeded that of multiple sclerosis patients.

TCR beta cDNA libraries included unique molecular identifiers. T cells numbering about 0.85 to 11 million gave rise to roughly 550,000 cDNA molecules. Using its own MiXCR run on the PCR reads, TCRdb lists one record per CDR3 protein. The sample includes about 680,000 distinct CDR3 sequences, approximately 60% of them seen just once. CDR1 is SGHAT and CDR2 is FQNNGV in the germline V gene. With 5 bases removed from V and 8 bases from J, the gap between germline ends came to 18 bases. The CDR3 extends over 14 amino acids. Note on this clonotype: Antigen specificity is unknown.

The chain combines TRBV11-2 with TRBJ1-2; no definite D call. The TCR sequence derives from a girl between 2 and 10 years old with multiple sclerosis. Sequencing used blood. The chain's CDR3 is CASSPGAGHSGYTF. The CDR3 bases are TGTGCCAGCAGCCCTGGCGCAGGCCATAGCGGCTACACCTTC.